A single sample is the source of the 9 T cell receptor beta chains below, sequenced in a study of blood T cell repertoires in COVID-19. Produced via immunoSEQ multiplex PCR; TCRdb's table is partial and in-frame only. The table shows under 85,000 clones, with around 80% occurring only once. Sequenced material: peripheral blood. The source of these receptors is a man aged 80 or over with active or convalescent COVID-19.

This chain joins TRBV14 and TRBJ2-4; the match to TRBD1 covers 9 bases. Germline-derived CDR1 and CDR2 are SGHDN and FVKESK. The CDR3 contains 15 residues. Trimming cost V 4 bases and J 8 bases; bases outside gene matches: 9. CDR3 loop: CASSLGQGGADIQYF. CDR3 DNA: TGTGCCAGCAGCCTGGGACAGGGCGGGGCGGACATTCAGTACTTC.

This sequence joins TRBV5-5 and TRBJ1-5, with 10 nucleotides matching TRBD1. This CDR3 region has 16 residues. Germline V lookup: CDR1 SGHKS, CDR2 YYEKEE (reference sequence). V gave up 3 bases and J gave up 4 bases; unmatched junction bases: 7. DNA of the CDR3: TGTGCCAGCAGCTCCGGGACAGGGGCAGGAAATCAGCCCCAGCATTTT. It is translated as CASSSGTGAGNQPQHF.

In its sample, this clone was seen once. The chain is built from TRBV25-1 and TRBJ1-1; D may be TRBD1 (5 bases). Germline V gives CDR1 MGHDK, CDR2 SYGVNS. V lost 4 bases to trimming and J lost 3 bases, with 6 bases between them. This CDR3 contains 12 residues. The CDR3 DNA reads TGTGCCAGCAGTGGACAGCACACTGAAGCTTTCTTT. The encoded protein is CASSGQHTEAFF.

The chain links TRBV2 to TRBJ1-2; tentative D call: TRBD1 (6 bases). The CDR3 spans 14 residues. Germline V gives CDR1 SNHLY, CDR2 FYNNEI. V lost 5 bases to trimming and J lost 2 bases, with 12 bases between them. In DNA, the CDR3 is TGTGCCAGCAGTTGGGACATGAGAAACTATGGCTACACCTTC. Amino acids: CASSWDMRNYGYTF.

The chain couples TRBV2 to TRBJ1-1; possible D gene TRBD1, 5 bases. Trimming stripped 3 bases from V and 5 bases from J, with 7 bases between. The V gene's germline CDR1 is SNHLY and CDR2 FYNNEI. This CDR3 spans 12 amino acids. CDR3 protein: CASSDQGTEAFF. The CDR3 DNA reads as TGTGCCAGCAGTGATCAGGGAACTGAAGCTTTCTTT.

The chain employs TRBV4-2 and TRBJ2-4; D is possibly TRBD1 (5 bases). Per the germline V gene, CDR1 is LGHNA and CDR2 is YNFKEQ. This CDR3 region has 14 residues. V was pared by 0 bases and J by 7 bases, with 10 bases between. For the CDR3, the DNA is TGTGCCAGCAGCCAAGATACAGGTAGTAACATTCAGTACTTC. Translated, it gives CASSQDTGSNIQYF.

V and J are TRBV7-8 and TRBJ2-3; 8 bases are shared with TRBD2. Per the germline V gene, CDR1 is SGHVS and CDR2 is FQNEAQ. The CDR3 loop spans 15 amino acids. After removal of 3 bases from V and 6 bases from J, the junction contained 8 bases not matched to a gene. The CDR3 nucleotides are TGTGCCAGCAGCTTGACGGGGGGGCCGGGTGATACGCAGTATTTT. Its protein product is CASSLTGGPGDTQYF. Variable domain in full (rest from reference TRBV7-8 and TRBJ2-3): GAGVSQSPRYKVAKRGQDVALRCDPISGHVSLFWYQQALGQGPEFLTYFQNEAQLDKSGLPSDRFFAERPEGSVSTLKIQRTQQEDSAVYLCASSLTGGPGDTQYFGPGTRLTVL.

This chain uses TRBV3-1 (or the pseudogene TRBV3-2) with TRBJ1-2; D not resolved. This CDR3 comprises 12 residues. Trimming shortened V by 3 bases and J by 8 bases, and 10 bases separated the two germline ends. Germline V gene data show CDR1 as LGHDT and CDR2 as YNNKEL (reference sequence). CDR3 nucleotide sequence: TGTGCCAGCAGCCACTCCACGGGAGGCTACACCTTC. This sequence encodes CASSHSTGGYTF.

The rearrangement joins TRBV2 to TRBJ1-4, with 9 bases lining up with TRBD1. The CDR3 length is 14 residues. Germline V gene lookup returns CDR1 SNHLY and CDR2 FYNNEI. The trim removed 6 bases at V and 8 bases at J, leaving 7 bases unmatched. CDR3 in DNA: TGTGCCAGCAGGATACAGGGGGCAGGGGAAAAACTGTTTTTT. It encodes CASRIQGAGEKLFF.